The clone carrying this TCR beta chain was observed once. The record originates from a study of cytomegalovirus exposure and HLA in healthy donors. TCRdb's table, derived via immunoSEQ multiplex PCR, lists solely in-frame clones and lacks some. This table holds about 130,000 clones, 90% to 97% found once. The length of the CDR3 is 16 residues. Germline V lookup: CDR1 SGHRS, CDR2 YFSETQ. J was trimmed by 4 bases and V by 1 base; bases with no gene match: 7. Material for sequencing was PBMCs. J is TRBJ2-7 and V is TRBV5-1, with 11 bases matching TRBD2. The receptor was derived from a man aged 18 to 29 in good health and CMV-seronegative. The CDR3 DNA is TGCGCCAGCAGCTTGTACACTAGCGGGAGTGTATACGAGCAGTACTTC. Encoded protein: CASSLYTSGSVYEQYF.